This TCR beta chain comes out of a study of blood T cell repertoires in COVID-19. The age range of participants was about 18 to 89 years, with residence in about two dozen US areas. Participants reported their clinical history, and cohort assignment relied on those reports. Recovered Cohort 3 donors showed two negative PCRs, clearance, or symptom resolution. The CDR3 runs 14 residues. The ends were cut back, 1 base at V and 8 bases at J, with 14 bases in the middle. CDR1 and CDR2 from the germline V gene are SEHNR and FQNEAQ (reference sequence). In the original analysis: By means of reference gene primer amplification, nucleated cell counts were estimated. TCRdb's copy holds only in-frame clones and misses some; the assay was immunoSEQ multiplex PCR. D and trimming come from the DNA, and the V and J calls and clone size come from that table. The table includes roughly 230,000 clones, about 79% detected once.

The TCR comes from an older woman who had recovered from COVID-19. Sequences were obtained from PBMCs or T cells enriched from blood (not recorded which). The V gene is TRBV7-9, the J gene TRBJ1-2, with a tentative D call TRBD1 (6 bases). CDR3 amino acids: CASSLGPTTGGYTF. The CDR3 bases are TGTGCCAGCAGCTTAGGGCCCACGACAGGAGGCTACACCTTC.